This T cell receptor beta chain was recovered during a study of PD-1 blockade in mismatch repair-deficient tumors. Study results and caveats: Tumor-resident clones, often undetectable pretreatment in blood, expanded then contracted after pembrolizumab.

Only in-frame clones appear in the TCRdb table, and some are missing; sequencing was by immunoSEQ multiplex PCR. The table includes just under 80,000 clones, approximately 80% detected once. Every patient had mismatch repair deficiency by PCR or immunohistochemistry. Comment on this clone: Its antigen is undetermined.

The receptor comes from an adult with mismatch repair-deficient cancer. Sample: peripheral blood, taken 44 weeks after starting pembrolizumab.

CDR3 sequence: CATYGSNGYTF. DNA for the CDR3: TGTGCCACTTACGGGTCTAATGGCTACACCTTC. This chain joins TRBV6-5 and TRBJ1-2; D not resolved. CDR1 is MNHEY and CDR2 is SVGAGI in the germline V gene. This CDR3 region has 11 residues. V lost 10 bases, J lost 6 bases, and 12 bases lay in between.